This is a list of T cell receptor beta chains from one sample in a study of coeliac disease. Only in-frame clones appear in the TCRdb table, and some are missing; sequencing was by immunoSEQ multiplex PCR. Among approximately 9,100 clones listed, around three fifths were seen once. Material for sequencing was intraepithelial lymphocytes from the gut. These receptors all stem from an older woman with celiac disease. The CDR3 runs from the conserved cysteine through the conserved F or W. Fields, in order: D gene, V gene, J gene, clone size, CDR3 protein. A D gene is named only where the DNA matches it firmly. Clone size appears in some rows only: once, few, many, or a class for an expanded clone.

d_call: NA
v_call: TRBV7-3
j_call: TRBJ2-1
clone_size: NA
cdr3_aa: CASSRDLERGYNEQFF

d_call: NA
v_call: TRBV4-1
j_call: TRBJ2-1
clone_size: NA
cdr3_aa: CASSQLEGIEKNEQFF

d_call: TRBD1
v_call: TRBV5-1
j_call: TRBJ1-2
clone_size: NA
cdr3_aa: CASSLGTTGLGYTF

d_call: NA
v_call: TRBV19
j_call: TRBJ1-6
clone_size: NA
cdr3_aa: CASSASSYNSPLHF

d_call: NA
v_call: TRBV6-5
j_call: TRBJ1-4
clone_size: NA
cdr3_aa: CASSYRTDATNEKLFF

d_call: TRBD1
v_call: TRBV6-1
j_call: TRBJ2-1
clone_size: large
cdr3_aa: CATPGGTGVNEQFF

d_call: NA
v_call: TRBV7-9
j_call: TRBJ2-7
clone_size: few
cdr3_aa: CASSLTGHEQYF

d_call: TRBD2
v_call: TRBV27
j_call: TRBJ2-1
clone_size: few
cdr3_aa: CASKPGLEVHEQFF

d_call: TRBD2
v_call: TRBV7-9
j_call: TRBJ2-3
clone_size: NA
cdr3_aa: CASSSLAGGPDTQYF

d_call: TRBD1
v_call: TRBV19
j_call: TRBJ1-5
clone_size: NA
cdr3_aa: CASSPGTGSNQPQHF

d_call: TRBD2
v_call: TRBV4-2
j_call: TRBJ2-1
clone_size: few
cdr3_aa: CASSQEVYSGRDNEQFF

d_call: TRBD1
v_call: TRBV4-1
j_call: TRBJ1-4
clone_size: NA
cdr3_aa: CASSQWTGGGEKLFF

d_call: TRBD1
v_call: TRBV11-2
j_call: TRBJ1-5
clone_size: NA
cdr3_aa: CASSGTGWSNQPQHF

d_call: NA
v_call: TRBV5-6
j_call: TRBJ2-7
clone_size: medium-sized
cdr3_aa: CASSLVGTKDYEQYF

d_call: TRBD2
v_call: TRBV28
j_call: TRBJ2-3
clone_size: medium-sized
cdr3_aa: CASSLWPSGTSASTDTQYF

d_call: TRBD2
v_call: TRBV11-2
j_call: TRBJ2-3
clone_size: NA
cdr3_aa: CASSLSSGGASTDTQYF

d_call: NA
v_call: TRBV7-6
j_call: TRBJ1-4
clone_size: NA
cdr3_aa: CASSLVTDTNEKLFF